This passage covers 21 T cell receptor beta chains from one sample sequenced in a study of blood T cells in healthy people across ages. With a J-beta primer mix and a sample-barcoded 5' primer, a second PCR ran about 7 to 12 cycles. TCRdb re-called the 5' RACE reads with MiXCR, one entry per CDR3 protein. The table has roughly 680,000 distinct CDR3 sequences, 52% seen once; the top ten hold roughly 13%. The specimen sequenced was blood. These receptor sequences come from a woman of 80 years or more in good health.

The chain employs TRBV28 and TRBJ2-6; D is undetermined. The V and J ends lost 3 bases and 3 bases respectively, with 9 bases between them. The CDR3 runs 15 residues. Germline CDR1 reads MDHEN; CDR2 reads SYDVKM. CDR3 sequence: CASSLALNGANVLTF. DNA for the CDR3: TGTGCCAGCAGTTTGGCTCTGAATGGGGCCAACGTCCTGACTTTC.

Written as DNA, the CDR3 is TGTGCCATCAGTGATGTGGGGCTGGGCACAGATACGCAGTATTTT. It codes for CAISDVGLGTDTQYF. The genes are TRBV10-3 and TRBJ2-3, with a tentative D call TRBD1 (5 bases). The V and J ends lost 3 bases and 1 base respectively, with 11 bases between them. In germline, CDR1 is ENHRY, CDR2 SYGVKD. CDR3 length: 15 amino acids.

The chain couples TRBV29-1 to TRBJ2-1; TRBD2 matches at 8 bases. The CDR3 length is 15 residues. From germline, CDR1 is SQVTM and CDR2 ANQGSEA. V lost 6 bases to trimming and J lost 4 bases; unmatched junction nucleotides: 11. Here the CDR3 reads CSVTGGRTSYNEQFF. DNA of the CDR3: TGCAGCGTAACAGGCGGGAGGACCTCATACAATGAGCAGTTCTTC.

CDR3 protein: CASSLDSGPYGYTF. The CDR3 DNA reads TGTGCCAGCAGCCTCGACAGCGGCCCTTATGGCTACACCTTC. The chain recombines TRBV6-2 or TRBV6-3 with TRBJ1-2; D might be TRBD1 (5 bases). From germline, CDR1 is MNHEY and CDR2 SVGEGT. V was pared by 6 bases and J by 5 bases, with 16 bases between. This CDR3 region has 14 residues.

The V call is TRBV7-9, the J call TRBJ2-3, with 8 bases matching TRBD2. The CDR3 spans 15 residues. The V segment lost 7 bases and the J segment 3 bases; nucleotides outside the gene matches: 9. The V gene's germline CDR1 is SEHNR and CDR2 FQNEAQ (reference sequence). This CDR3 reads CASTERGGATDTQYF. CDR3 coding DNA: TGTGCCAGCACCGAACGGGGGGGGGCGACAGATACGCAGTATTTT.

CDR3 region: CASSFLLTDTGELFF. The CDR3 region has the DNA TGTGCCAGCAGCTTCCTTCTGACAGACACCGGGGAGCTGTTTTTT. This chain links TRBV12-3 or TRBV12-4 with TRBJ2-2; tentatively, D is TRBD1 (5 bases). Between the trimmed V and J ends, which lost 6 bases and 3 bases, there was a span of 14 bases. The CDR3 extends over 15 amino acids.

This clonotype turned up a few times. This clone may be a read error of a much larger clone one base away. The genes are TRBV6-5 and TRBJ2-5; possible D gene TRBD2, 7 bases. Germline CDR1 is MNHEY and CDR2 is SVGAGI. This CDR3 contains 15 residues. Trimming took 1 base from V and 1 from J, leaving 10 bases between them. CDR3 DNA: TGTGCCAGCAGTTACTGGAGGGGGGGCCAAGAGACCCAGTACTTC. It translates to CASSYWRGGQETQYF.

The chain uses TRBV9 and TRBJ2-6; D gene unclear. Germline CDR1 reads SGDLS; CDR2 reads YYNGEE. Between the trimmed V and J ends, which lost 0 bases and 9 bases, there was a span of 7 bases. The CDR3 extends over 13 amino acids. The CDR3 reads CASSVGLVNVLTF. In DNA form, the CDR3 reads TGTGCCAGCAGCGTAGGATTGGTCAACGTCCTGACTTTC.

V is TRBV29-1 and J is TRBJ2-7; 9 bases are shared with TRBD1. V was pared by 4 bases and J by 7 bases, with 11 bases of the junction left unmatched. Germline values: CDR1 SQVTM, CDR2 ANQGSEA. This CDR3 is built from 14 residues. The CDR3 DNA reads as TGCAGCGTTGGGGGACAGGGAAGATACAATGAGCAGTACTTC. This translates into CSVGGQGRYNEQYF.

This clonotype was detected a few times. The rearrangement uses TRBV12-3 or TRBV12-4 and TRBJ2-3; TRBD1 agrees at 9 bases. The ends lost 3 bases at V and 6 bases at J; junction bases unmatched: 4. The CDR3 extends over 14 amino acids. CDR3 nucleotide sequence: TGTGCCAGCAGTTTGACAGGGGGTATTGATACGCAGTATTTT. Translated: CASSLTGGIDTQYF.

This clonotype was counted many times. The rearrangement joins TRBV28 to TRBJ2-3; D is possibly TRBD1 or TRBD2 (5 bases each). Trimming took 5 bases from V and 7 from J, leaving 16 bases between them. The V gene's germline CDR1 is MDHEN and CDR2 SYDVKM. The CDR3 is 14 residues long. For the CDR3, the DNA is TGTGCCAGCAGTCCCGGGACCAGCTTGAATACGCAGTATTTT. This encodes CASSPGTSLNTQYF. Together with reference TRBV28 and TRBJ2-3, the CDR3 gives the full variable domain: DVKVTQSSRYLVKRTGEKVFLECVQDMDHENMFWYRQDPGLGLRLIYFSYDVKMKEKGDIPEGYSVSREKKERFSLILESASTNQTSMYLCASSPGTSLNTQYFGPGTRLTVL.

The chain couples TRBV6-2 or TRBV6-3 to TRBJ2-5; D is perhaps TRBD1 (6 bases). Germline CDR1 is MNHEY and CDR2 is SVGEGT. V lost 6 bases and J lost 1, with 15 bases in between. This CDR3 is 15 amino acids long. The CDR3 sequence is CASSPGAVGQETQYF. The DNA of the CDR3 is TGTGCCAGCAGCCCAGGGGCAGTAGGCCAAGAGACCCAGTACTTC.

The chain recombines TRBV27 with TRBJ2-7; TRBD2 might be the D (5 bases). Trimming took 3 bases from V and 7 from J, leaving 10 bases between them. The CDR3 spans 12 residues. From germline, CDR1 is MNHEY and CDR2 SMNVEV (reference sequence). This chain's CDR3 is CASSFPSGEQYF. CDR3 bases: TGTGCCAGCAGTTTTCCTTCGGGGGAGCAGTACTTC.

The CDR3, as DNA: TGCAGCGTTGAAGAAGGGGCCAGGGGCACAGATACGCAGTATTTT. This codes for CSVEEGARGTDTQYF. The chain joins TRBV29-1 to TRBJ2-3, with D possibly matching TRBD1 (5 bases). V shed 0 bases and J shed 1 base, with 11 bases lying between them. CDR1 and CDR2 (germline): SQVTM, ANQGSEA. CDR3 length: 15 amino acids.

There are many counts of this clonotype. The V and J genes are TRBV12-3 or TRBV12-4 and TRBJ1-5, with 11 bases that match TRBD1. With V trimmed by 1 base and J by 10 bases, 6 bases remained unmatched. The CDR3 extends over 15 amino acids. The CDR3 bases are TGTGCCAGCAGTTTAGAAGGGACAGGGGGTACACCCCAGCATTTT. Translated: CASSLEGTGGTPQHF.

This clonotype showed up just a few times. The chain links TRBV6-6 to TRBJ2-7; tentative D call: TRBD2 (5 bases). This CDR3 has 15 residues. Trimming stripped 5 bases from V and 4 bases from J, with 18 bases between. Looked up from germline, CDR1 is MNHNY and CDR2 is SVGAGI (reference sequence). DNA for the CDR3: TGTGCCAGCAGTCCGGGGAGATTAGATTTGTACGAGCAGTACTTC. Translation: CASSPGRLDLYEQYF.

This clonotype has just a few counts. The chain recombines TRBV7-2 with TRBJ2-7, with TRBD1 matching over 8 bases. The germline V gene has CDR1 SGHTA and CDR2 FQGNSA. The CDR3 runs 15 residues. The V gene end was trimmed by 1 base and the J gene end by 4 bases; junction bases not matched to a gene: 6. The DNA for the CDR3 is TGTGCCAGCAGCTTAGGACAGGGGATTGCGTACGAGCAGTACTTC. This translates into CASSLGQGIAYEQYF.

The rearrangement uses TRBV20-1 and TRBJ2-3, with TRBD1 matching over 7 bases. The CDR3 contains 15 residues. Looked up from germline, CDR1 is DFQATT and CDR2 is SNEGSKA (reference sequence). In nucleotides, the CDR3 is TGCAGCGCTGGCCGACAGGGAGCGTCACCCCCTACGCAGTATTTT. Translating gives CSAGRQGASPPTQYF.

This rearrangement joins TRBV14 to TRBJ1-2, with D hard to call. The CDR3 has 14 amino acids. From germline, CDR1 is SGHDN and CDR2 FVKESK. Between the trimmed V and J ends, which lost 4 bases and 0 bases, there was a span of 9 bases. The CDR3 region is CASSPRRSNYGYTF. The CDR3 region has the DNA TGTGCCAGCAGCCCCAGGCGATCTAACTATGGCTACACCTTC.

This clonotype was seen only a few times. This sequence joins TRBV9 and TRBJ2-5; D call uncertain. Germline-derived CDR1 and CDR2 are SGDLS and YYNGEE. V was shortened by 0 bases and J by 1 base, with 7 bases between the two germline ends. This CDR3 has 14 amino acids. CDR3 nucleotides: TGTGCCAGCAGCGTAGGAAACAGCCAAGAGACCCAGTACTTC. Residues: CASSVGNSQETQYF.

In this sample, this clonotype turned up many times. V and J are TRBV6-5 and TRBJ1-2; perhaps TRBD1 as D (5 bases). The CDR3 extends over 14 amino acids. Germline loops: CDR1 MNHEY, CDR2 SVGAGI. Deletions cut 6 bases from V and 0 bases from J, with 11 bases between. DNA of the CDR3: TGTGCCAGCAGCCGGGACGGAACTAACTATGGCTACACCTTC. This encodes CASSRDGTNYGYTF.